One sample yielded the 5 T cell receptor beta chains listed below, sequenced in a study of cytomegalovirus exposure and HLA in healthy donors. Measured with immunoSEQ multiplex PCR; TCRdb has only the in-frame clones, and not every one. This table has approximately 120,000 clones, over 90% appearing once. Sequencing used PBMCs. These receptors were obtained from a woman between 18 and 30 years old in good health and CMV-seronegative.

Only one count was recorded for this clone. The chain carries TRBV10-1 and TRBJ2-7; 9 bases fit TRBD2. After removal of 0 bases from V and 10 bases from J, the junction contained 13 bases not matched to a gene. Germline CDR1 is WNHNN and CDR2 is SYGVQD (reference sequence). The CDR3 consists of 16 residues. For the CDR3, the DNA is TGCGCCAGCAGTGAGTCGACTAGCGGCGTCCTACGAGAACAGTACTTC. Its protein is CASSESTSGVLREQYF.

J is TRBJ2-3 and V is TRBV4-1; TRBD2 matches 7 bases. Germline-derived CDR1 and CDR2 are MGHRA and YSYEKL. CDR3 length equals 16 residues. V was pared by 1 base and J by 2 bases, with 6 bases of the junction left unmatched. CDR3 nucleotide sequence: TGCGCCAGCAGCCAAGCAGCGGGGCTACCCACAGATACGCAGTATTTT. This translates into CASSQAAGLPTDTQYF.

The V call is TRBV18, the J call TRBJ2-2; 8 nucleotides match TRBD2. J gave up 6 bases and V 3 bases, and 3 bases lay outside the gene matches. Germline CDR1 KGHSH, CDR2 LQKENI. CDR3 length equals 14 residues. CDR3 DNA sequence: TGTGCCAGCTCACCCGCGGGGGGCGCCGGGGAGCTGTTTTTT. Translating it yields CASSPAGGAGELFF.

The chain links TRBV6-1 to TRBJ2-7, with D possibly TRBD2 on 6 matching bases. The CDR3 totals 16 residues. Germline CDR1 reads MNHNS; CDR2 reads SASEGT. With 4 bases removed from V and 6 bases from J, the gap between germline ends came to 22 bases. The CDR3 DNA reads TGTGCCAGCAGTGTCCGCGGGGCTCCCCGAGCTTCCGAGCAGTACTTC. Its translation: CASSVRGAPRASEQYF.

The CDR3 sequence: CASSLAVGRRGQTEAFF. The CDR3 coding sequence is TGTGCCAGCAGCTTGGCCGTTGGTCGCCGAGGGCAGACTGAAGCTTTCTTT. The rearrangement uses TRBV5-6 and TRBJ1-1; D is ambiguous. The CDR3 runs 17 residues. V lost 0 bases to trimming and J lost 5 bases, with 20 bases between them. Germline lookup yields CDR1 SGHDT and CDR2 YYEEEE.